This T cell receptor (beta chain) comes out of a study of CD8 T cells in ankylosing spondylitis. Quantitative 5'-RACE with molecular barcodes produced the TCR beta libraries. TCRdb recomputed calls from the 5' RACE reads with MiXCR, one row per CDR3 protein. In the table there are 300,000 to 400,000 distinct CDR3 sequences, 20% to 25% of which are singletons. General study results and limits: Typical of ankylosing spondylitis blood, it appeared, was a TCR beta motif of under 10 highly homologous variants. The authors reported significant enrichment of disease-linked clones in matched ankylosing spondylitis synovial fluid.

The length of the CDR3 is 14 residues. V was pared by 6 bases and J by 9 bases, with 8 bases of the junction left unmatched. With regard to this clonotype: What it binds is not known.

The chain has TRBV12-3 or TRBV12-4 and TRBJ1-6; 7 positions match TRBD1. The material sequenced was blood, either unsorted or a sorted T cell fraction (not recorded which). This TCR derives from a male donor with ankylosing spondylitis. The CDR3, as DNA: TGTGCCAGCAGCCTTGGGACAGCGTTTTCACCCCTCCACTTT. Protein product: CASSLGTAFSPLHF.